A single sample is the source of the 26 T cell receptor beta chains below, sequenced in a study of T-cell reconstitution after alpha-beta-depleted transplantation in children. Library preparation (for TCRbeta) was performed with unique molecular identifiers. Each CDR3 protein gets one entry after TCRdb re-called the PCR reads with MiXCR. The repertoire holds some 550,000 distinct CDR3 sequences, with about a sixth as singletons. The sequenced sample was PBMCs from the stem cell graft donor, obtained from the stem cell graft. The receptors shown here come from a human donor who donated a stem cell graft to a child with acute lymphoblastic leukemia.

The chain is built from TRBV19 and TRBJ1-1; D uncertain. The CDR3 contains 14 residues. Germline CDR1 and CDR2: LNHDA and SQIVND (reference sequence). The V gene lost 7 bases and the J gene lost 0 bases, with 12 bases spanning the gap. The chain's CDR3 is CASTKTVMNTEAFF. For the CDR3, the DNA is TGTGCCAGTACAAAGACGGTCATGAACACTGAAGCTTTCTTT.

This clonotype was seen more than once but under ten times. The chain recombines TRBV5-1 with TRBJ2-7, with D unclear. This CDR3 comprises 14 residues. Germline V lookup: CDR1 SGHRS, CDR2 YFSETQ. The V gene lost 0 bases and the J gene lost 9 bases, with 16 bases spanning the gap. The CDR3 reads CASSLAWADPRQYF. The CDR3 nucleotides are TGCGCCAGCAGCTTGGCGTGGGCAGACCCTCGGCAGTACTTC. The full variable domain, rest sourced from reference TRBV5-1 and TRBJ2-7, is KAGVTQTPRYLIKTRGQQVTLSCSPISGHRSVSWYQQTPGQGLQFLFEYFSETQRNKGNFPGRFSGRQFSNSRSEMNVSTLELGDSALYLCASSLAWADPRQYFGPGTRLTVT.

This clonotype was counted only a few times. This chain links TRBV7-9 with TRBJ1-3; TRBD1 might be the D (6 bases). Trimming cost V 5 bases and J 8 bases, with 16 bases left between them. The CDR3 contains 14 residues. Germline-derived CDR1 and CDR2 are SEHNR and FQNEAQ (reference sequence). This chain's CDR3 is CASSGDILGDTIYF. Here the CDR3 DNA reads TGTGCCAGCAGCGGGGACATCCTTGGGGACACCATATATTTT.

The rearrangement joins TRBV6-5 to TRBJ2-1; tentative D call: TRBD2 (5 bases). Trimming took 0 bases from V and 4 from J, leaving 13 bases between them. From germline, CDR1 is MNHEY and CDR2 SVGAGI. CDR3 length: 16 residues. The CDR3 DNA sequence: TGTGCCAGCAGTTACTCTCGGGAACTTACTTACAATGAGCAGTTCTTC. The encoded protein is CASSYSRELTYNEQFF.

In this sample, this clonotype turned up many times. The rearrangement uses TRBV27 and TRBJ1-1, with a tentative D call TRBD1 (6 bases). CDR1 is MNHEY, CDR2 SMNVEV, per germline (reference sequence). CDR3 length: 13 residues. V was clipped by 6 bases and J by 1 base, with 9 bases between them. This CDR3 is CASSQTGNTEAFF. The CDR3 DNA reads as TGTGCCAGCAGCCAGACAGGGAACACTGAAGCTTTCTTT.

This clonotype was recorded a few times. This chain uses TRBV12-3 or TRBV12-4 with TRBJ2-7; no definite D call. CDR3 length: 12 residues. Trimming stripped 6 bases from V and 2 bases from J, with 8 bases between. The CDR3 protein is CASSPMTYEQYF. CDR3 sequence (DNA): TGTGCCAGCAGCCCAATGACCTACGAGCAGTACTTC.

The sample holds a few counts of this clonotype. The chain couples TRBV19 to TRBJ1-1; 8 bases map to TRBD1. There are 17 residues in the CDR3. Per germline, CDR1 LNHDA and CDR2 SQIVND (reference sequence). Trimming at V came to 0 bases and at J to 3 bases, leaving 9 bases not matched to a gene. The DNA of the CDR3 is TGTGCCAGTAGTATAGATCTCCAGGGGGCTTCGTACACTGAAGCTTTCTTT. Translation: CASSIDLQGASYTEAFF.

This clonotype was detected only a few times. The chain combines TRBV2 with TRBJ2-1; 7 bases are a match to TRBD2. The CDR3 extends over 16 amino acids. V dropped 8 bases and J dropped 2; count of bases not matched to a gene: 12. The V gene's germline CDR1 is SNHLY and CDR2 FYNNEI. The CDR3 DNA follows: TGTGCCAGCCCCACCGGGCTAGCGGAACCCTACAATGAGCAGTTCTTC. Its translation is CASPTGLAEPYNEQFF.

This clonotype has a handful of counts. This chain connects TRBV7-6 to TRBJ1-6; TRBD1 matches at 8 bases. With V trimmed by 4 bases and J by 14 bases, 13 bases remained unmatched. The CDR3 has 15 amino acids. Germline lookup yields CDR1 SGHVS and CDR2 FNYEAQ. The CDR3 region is CASSSLPGQVAALHF. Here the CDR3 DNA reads TGTGCCAGCAGCTCGCTACCGGGACAGGTGGCGGCCCTCCACTTT.

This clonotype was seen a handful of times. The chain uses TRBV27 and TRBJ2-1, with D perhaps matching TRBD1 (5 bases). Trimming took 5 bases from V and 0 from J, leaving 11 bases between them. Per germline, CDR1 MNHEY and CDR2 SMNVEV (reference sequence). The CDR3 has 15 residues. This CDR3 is CASSKTESSYNEQFF. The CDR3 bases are TGTGCCAGCAGTAAGACAGAGAGCTCCTACAATGAGCAGTTCTTC.

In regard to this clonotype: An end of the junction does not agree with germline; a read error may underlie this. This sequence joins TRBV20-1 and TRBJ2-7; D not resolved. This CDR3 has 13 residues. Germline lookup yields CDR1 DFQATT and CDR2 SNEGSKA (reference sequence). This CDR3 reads CSARAISSYKQYF. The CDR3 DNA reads TGCAGTGCTAGAGCAATCAGCTCCTACAAGCAGTACTTC.

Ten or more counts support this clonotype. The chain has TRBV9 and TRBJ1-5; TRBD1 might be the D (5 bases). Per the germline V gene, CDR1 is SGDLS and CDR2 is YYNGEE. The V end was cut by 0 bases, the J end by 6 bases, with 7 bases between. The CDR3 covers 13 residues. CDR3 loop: CASSVGGGQPQHF. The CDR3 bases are TGTGCCAGCAGCGTAGGCGGGGGTCAGCCCCAGCATTTT.

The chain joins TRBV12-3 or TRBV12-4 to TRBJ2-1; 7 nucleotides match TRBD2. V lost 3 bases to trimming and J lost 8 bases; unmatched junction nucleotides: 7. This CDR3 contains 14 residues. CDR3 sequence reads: CASSLRLARYEQFF. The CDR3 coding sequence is TGTGCCAGCAGTTTGCGACTAGCCAGGTATGAGCAGTTCTTC.

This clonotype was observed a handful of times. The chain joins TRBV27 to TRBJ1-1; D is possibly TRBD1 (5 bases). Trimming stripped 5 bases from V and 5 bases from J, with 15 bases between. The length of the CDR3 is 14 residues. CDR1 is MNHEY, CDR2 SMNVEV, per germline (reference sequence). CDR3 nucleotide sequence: TGTGCCAGCAGTGTCCGGGCCTCAGGGACTGAAGCTTTCTTT. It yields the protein CASSVRASGTEAFF.

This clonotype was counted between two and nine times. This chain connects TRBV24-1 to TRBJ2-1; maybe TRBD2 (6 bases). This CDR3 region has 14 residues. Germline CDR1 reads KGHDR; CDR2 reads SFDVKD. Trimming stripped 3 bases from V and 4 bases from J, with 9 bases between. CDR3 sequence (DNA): TGTGCCACCAGTGATCCGGGACTGTACAATGAGCAGTTCTTC. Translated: CATSDPGLYNEQFF.

The CDR3 spells CATQDGMNTEAFF. The CDR3 DNA reads as TGTGCCACGCAGGACGGAATGAACACTGAAGCTTTCTTT. This rearrangement joins TRBV24-1 to TRBJ1-1; the D is unclear. Trimming pared 10 bases from V and 0 bases from J, leaving 11 bases between. The CDR3 is 13 amino acids. Germline CDR1 KGHDR, CDR2 SFDVKD.

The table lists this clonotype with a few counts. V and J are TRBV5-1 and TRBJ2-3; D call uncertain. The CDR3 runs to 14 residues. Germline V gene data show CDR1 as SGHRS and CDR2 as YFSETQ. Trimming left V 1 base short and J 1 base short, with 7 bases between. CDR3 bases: TGCGCCAGCAGCTTGAGATTAGGCACAGATACGCAGTATTTT. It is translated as CASSLRLGTDTQYF.

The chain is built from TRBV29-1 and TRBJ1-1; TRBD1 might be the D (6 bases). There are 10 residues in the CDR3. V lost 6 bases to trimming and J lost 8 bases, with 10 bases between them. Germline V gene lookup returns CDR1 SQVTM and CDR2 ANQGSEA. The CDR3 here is CSVGANEAFF. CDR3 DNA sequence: TGCAGCGTGGGGGCGAACGAAGCTTTCTTT.

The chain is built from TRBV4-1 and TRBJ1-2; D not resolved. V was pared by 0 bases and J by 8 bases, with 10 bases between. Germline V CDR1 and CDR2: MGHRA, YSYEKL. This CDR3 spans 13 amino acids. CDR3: CASSQEGIQGYTF. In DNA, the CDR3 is TGCGCCAGCAGCCAAGAAGGGATACAGGGCTACACCTTC.

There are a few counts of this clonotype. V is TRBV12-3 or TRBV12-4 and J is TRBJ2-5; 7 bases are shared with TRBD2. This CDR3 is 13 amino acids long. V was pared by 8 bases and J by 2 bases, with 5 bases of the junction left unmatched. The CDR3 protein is CASLPSGQETQYF. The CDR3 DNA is TGTGCCAGCCTCCCTAGCGGACAAGAGACCCAGTACTTC.

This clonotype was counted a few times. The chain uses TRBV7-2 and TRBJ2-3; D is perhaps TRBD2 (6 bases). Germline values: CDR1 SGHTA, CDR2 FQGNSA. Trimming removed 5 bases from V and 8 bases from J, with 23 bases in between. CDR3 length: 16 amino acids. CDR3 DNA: TGTGCCAGCAGCCCAGATCGGGGCGGGGCTAAAAGTACGCAGTATTTT. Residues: CASSPDRGGAKSTQYF.

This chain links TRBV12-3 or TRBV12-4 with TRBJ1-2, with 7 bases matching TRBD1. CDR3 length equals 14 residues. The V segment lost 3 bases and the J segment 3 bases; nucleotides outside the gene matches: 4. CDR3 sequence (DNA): TGTGCCAGCAGTTTTGGACAGGCGGACTATGGCTACACCTTC. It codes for CASSFGQADYGYTF.

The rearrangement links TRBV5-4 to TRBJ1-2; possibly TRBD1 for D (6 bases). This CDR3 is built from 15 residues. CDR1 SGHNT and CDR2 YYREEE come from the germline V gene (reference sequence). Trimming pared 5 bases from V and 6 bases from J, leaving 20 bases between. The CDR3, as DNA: TGTGCCAGCAGTGCGCGAAGAACAGGGATCGATGGCTACACCTTC. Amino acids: CASSARRTGIDGYTF.

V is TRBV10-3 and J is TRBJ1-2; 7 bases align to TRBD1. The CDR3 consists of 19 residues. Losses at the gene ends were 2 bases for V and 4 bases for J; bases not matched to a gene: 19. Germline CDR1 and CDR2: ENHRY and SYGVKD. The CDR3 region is CAISESSFPIQGEIYGYTF. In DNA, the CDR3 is TGTGCCATCAGTGAGAGCAGTTTTCCCATCCAGGGGGAAATCTATGGCTACACCTTC.

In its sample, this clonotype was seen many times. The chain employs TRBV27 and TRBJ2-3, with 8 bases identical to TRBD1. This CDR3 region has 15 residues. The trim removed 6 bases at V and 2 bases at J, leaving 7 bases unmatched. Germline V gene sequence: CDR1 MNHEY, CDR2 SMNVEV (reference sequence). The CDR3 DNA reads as TGTGCCAGCAGCCTAAGGACAGGGAACACAGATACGCAGTATTTT. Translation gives CASSLRTGNTDTQYF.

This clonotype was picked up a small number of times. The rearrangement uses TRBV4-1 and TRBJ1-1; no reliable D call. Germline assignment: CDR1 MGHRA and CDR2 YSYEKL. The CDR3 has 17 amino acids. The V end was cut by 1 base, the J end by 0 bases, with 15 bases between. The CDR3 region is CASSQVFLASMNTEAFF. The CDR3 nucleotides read TGCGCCAGCAGCCAAGTTTTTTTGGCGTCGATGAACACTGAAGCTTTCTTT.